This T cell receptor (beta chain) was observed in a study of human CD8 memory T cell subsets. Findings of the study overall: Beta chains of the T cell receptor were the only chains the study sequenced.

Total CD8+ T cells came from negative magnetic enrichment. The CDR3 totals 16 residues. Germline V gives CDR1 MNHEY, CDR2 SVGEGT. Scientists made TCR beta libraries using UMI-labeled 5' RACE. TCRdb reprocessed the 5' RACE reads and keeps a single row for each CDR3 protein, giving no DNA. The sample totals under 8,000 distinct CDR3 sequences. As regards this clonotype: Its antigen is unknown.

The sample consisted of CD8+ stem-like memory T cells (TSCM and TCM) sorted from PBMCs. The subset is: stem-like memory CD8 T cells (TSTEM), CCR7+ PD-1- TIGIT-. The chain joins TRBV6-2 or TRBV6-3 to TRBJ2-3; TCRdb designates TRBD2, a call that cannot be tested without DNA. This TCR was sampled from a human donor in good health. CDR3: CASRNPTSGGSDTQYF.